These 26 T cell receptor beta chains share one sample of origin, sequenced in a study of cytomegalovirus exposure and HLA in healthy donors. PCR employed 60 Vbeta and 13 Jbeta primers. Some clones are missing from TCRdb's copy, which holds only in-frame ones; the method was immunoSEQ multiplex PCR. The sample yields some 160,000 clones, 60% to 80% seen once. Input material: PBMCs. The receptors here all came from a male donor in good health and CMV-seronegative.

The chain has TRBV9 and TRBJ1-1; possible D gene TRBD1, 6 bases. CDR3 size: 15 residues. The germline V gene encodes CDR1 SGDLS and CDR2 YYNGEE. The V gene lost 0 bases and the J gene lost 5 bases, with 14 bases spanning the gap. The CDR3 DNA follows: TGTGCCAGCAGCGTAGGGGCAGGGGTTTATACTGAAGCTTTCTTT. Protein: CASSVGAGVYTEAFF.

The rearrangement links TRBV12-5 to TRBJ2-1; maybe TRBD2 (5 bases). The V gene's germline CDR1 is LGHNT and CDR2 FRNRAP. The CDR3 is made up of 17 amino acids. V was shortened by 6 bases and J by 7 bases, with 25 bases between the two germline ends. Written as DNA, the CDR3 is TGTGCTAGTGGACTCTCTGCGCGGGCTTCAAATGAGAATGAGCAGTTCTTC. This translates into CASGLSARASNENEQFF. The full variable domain, with the rest looked up from reference TRBV12-5 and TRBJ2-1, is DARVTQTPRHKVTEMGQEVTMRCQPILGHNTVFWYRQTMMQGLELLAYFRNRAPLDDSGMPKDRFSAEMPDATLATLKIQPSEPRDSAVYFCASGLSARASNENEQFFGPGTRLTVL.

V is TRBV9 and J is TRBJ2-5; D not resolved. The DNA end is more similar to TRBJ2-7, so the J call may be wrong. Germline V CDR1 and CDR2: SGDLS, YYNGEE. The CDR3 spans 13 residues. CDR3 residues: CASSPPRSYEQYF. CDR3 sequence (DNA): TGTGCCAGCAGCCCGCCCCGGAGCTACGAGCAGTACTTC.

The CDR3 bases are TGTGCCAGCAACTGGGACAGGAGTAACACTGAAGCTTTCTTT. Amino acids: CASNWDRSNTEAFF. The genes are TRBV6-6 and TRBJ1-1, with 8 nucleotides matching TRBD1. Trimming removed 7 bases from V and 2 bases from J; junction bases left unmatched: 6. CDR1 and CDR2 (germline): MNHNY, SVGAGI (reference sequence). The CDR3 runs 14 residues.

The sample holds a few counts of this clone. The chain has TRBV5-6 and TRBJ2-2; 9 positions agree with TRBD1. The germline gives CDR1 SGHDT, CDR2 YYEEEE. V lost 4 bases, J lost 6 bases, and 7 bases stayed unmatched. The CDR3 has 15 amino acids. DNA of the CDR3: TGTGCCAGCAGCCGGACAGGGGTAAAAGCCGGGGAGCTGTTTTTT. Amino acid sequence: CASSRTGVKAGELFF.

The chain is built from TRBV19 and TRBJ2-1; 7 nucleotides align to TRBD1. The CDR3 loop spans 15 amino acids. The germline V gene has CDR1 LNHDA and CDR2 SQIVND (reference sequence). V was pared by 3 bases and J by 4 bases, with 6 bases of the junction left unmatched. DNA for the CDR3: TGTGCCAGTAGTATGGGCAGGGGGTCTTACAATGAGCAGTTCTTC. Its protein product is CASSMGRGSYNEQFF.

This chain uses TRBV15 with TRBJ1-4; TRBD1 might be the D (6 bases). CDR3 length: 16 residues. The V end lost 5 bases, the J end lost 0 bases, and 13 bases lay between the germline ends. Germline CDR1 is LNHNV and CDR2 is YYDKDF (reference sequence). This CDR3 is CATSGNPGATNEKLFF. CDR3 nucleotide sequence: TGTGCCACCAGCGGTAATCCAGGGGCAACTAATGAAAAACTGTTTTTT.

The chain is built from TRBV28 and TRBJ1-4; TRBD1 is a possible D gene (5 bases). Trimming pared 1 base from V and 3 bases from J, leaving 12 bases between. In germline, CDR1 is MDHEN, CDR2 SYDVKM. This CDR3 has 16 residues. The CDR3, as DNA: TGTGCCAGCAGTTTATTTGGGGCGGGAGCTAATGAAAAACTGTTTTTT. Translated: CASSLFGAGANEKLFF.

The chain has TRBV5-1 and TRBJ2-2; 11 positions match TRBD2. Germline values: CDR1 SGHRS, CDR2 YFSETQ. The CDR3 length is 17 residues. With V trimmed by 0 bases and J by 1 base, 2 bases remained unmatched. CDR3 sequence reads: CASSLGGTSGNTGELFF. CDR3 bases: TGCGCCAGCAGCTTGGGCGGGACTAGCGGGAACACCGGGGAGCTGTTTTTT.

J is TRBJ2-7 and V is TRBV30; 10 bases align to TRBD1. Germline CDR1 and CDR2: GTSNPN and SVGIG (reference sequence). J lost 2 bases, V lost 0 bases, and 1 base had no gene match. The CDR3 totals 14 residues. The CDR3 loop reads CAWSVGTGAYEQYF. CDR3 DNA: TGTGCCTGGAGTGTAGGGACAGGGGCCTACGAGCAGTACTTC. The variable domain in full, completed from reference TRBV30 and TRBJ2-7, reads SQTIHQWPATLVQPVGSPLSLECTVEGTSNPNLYWYRQAAGRGLQLLFYSVGIGQISSEVPQNLSASRPQDRQFILSSKKLLLSDSGFYLCAWSVGTGAYEQYFGPGTRLTVT.

This rearrangement joins TRBV15 to TRBJ1-5, with no clear D. This CDR3 has 16 residues. Germline V gene lookup returns CDR1 LNHNV and CDR2 YYDKDF (reference sequence). Trimming took 1 base from V and 2 from J, leaving 12 bases between them. The CDR3 spells CATSRGGNTGNQPQHF. The CDR3 DNA sequence: TGTGCCACCAGCAGAGGAGGTAACACGGGCAATCAGCCCCAGCATTTT.

This clone was observed a single time. The chain recombines TRBV28 with TRBJ2-3, with TRBD1 identical over 10 bases. This CDR3 comprises 18 residues. V lost 6 bases, J lost 1 base, and 13 bases stayed unmatched. Germline CDR1 is MDHEN and CDR2 is SYDVKM. CDR3 region: CASRTGTGAWSGTDTQYF. CDR3 nucleotides: TGTGCCAGCAGGACTGGGACAGGGGCTTGGTCGGGCACAGATACGCAGTATTTT.

The chain joins TRBV6-5 to TRBJ1-4; 7 bases map to TRBD1. V lost 6 bases to trimming and J lost 7 bases; unmatched junction nucleotides: 8. Germline values: CDR1 MNHEY, CDR2 SVGAGI. The CDR3 runs to 14 residues. CDR3 amino acids: CASSPRGNGEKLFF. The DNA of the CDR3 is TGTGCCAGCAGCCCCAGGGGGAACGGTGAAAAACTGTTTTTT.

The chain couples TRBV7-8 to TRBJ1-3; 7 nucleotides align to TRBD1. Germline V CDR1 and CDR2: SGHVS, FQNEAQ. The length of the CDR3 is 15 residues. The V gene end was trimmed by 0 bases and the J gene end by 4 bases; junction bases not matched to a gene: 3. The CDR3 is CASSLARGQGNTIYF. CDR3 DNA: TGTGCCAGCAGCTTAGCGAGGGGGCAGGGAAACACCATATATTTT.

J is TRBJ2-3 and V is TRBV7-2; 11 bases fit TRBD2. Unmatched junction bases numbered 6, after V lost 5 bases and J lost 5 bases. This CDR3 spans 15 amino acids. CDR1 is SGHTA and CDR2 is FQGNSA in the germline V gene. CDR3 nucleotide sequence: TGTGCCAGCAGCATTAGCGGGGGGGTGGGAGATACGCAGTATTTT. This translates into CASSISGGVGDTQYF.

This clone was observed a few times. The chain joins TRBV28 to TRBJ1-6, with TRBD1 matching over 7 bases. The CDR3 extends over 15 amino acids. Trimming took 10 bases from V and 7 from J; bases not matched to a gene: 13. Germline assignment: CDR1 MDHEN and CDR2 SYDVKM. The CDR3 protein is CATKEGGSRNSPLHF. The CDR3 region has the DNA TGTGCCACCAAAGAAGGGGGCAGTCGGAATTCACCCCTCCACTTT.

This clone was counted a few times. The chain joins TRBV6-6 to TRBJ2-1; 8 nucleotides line up with TRBD1. CDR3 size: 16 residues. With V trimmed by 0 bases and J by 4 bases, 5 bases remained unmatched. CDR1 MNHNY and CDR2 SVGAGI come from the germline V gene (reference sequence). The CDR3 sequence is CASSYSTDRAYNEQFF. The CDR3 nucleotides are TGTGCCAGCAGTTACTCGACGGACAGGGCTTACAATGAGCAGTTCTTC.

V and J are TRBV23-1 and TRBJ2-3; D might be TRBD1 (5 bases). TRBV23-1 is annotated as an ORF whose role is uncertain. The V and J ends lost 5 bases and 8 bases respectively, with 17 bases between them. The CDR3 covers 14 residues. The CDR3 nucleotides are TGCGCCAGCAGTATCAGACAGCTCATGGGTACGCAGTATTTT. Its protein is CASSIRQLMGTQYF.

This chain uses TRBV9 with TRBJ2-3, with D perhaps matching TRBD2 (5 bases). Germline V gives CDR1 SGDLS, CDR2 YYNGEE. V gave up 2 bases and J gave up 1 base, with 11 bases separating them. CDR3 length: 15 amino acids. The CDR3 protein is CASSVIEGRTDTQYF. In DNA form, the CDR3 reads TGTGCCAGCAGCGTTATAGAGGGTCGCACAGATACGCAGTATTTT.

V gene TRBV6-5 combines with J gene TRBJ2-1, with 8 bases aligning to TRBD2. With V trimmed by 2 bases and J by 5 bases, 8 bases remained unmatched. The CDR3 contains 16 residues. Germline CDR1 and CDR2: MNHEY and SVGAGI. CDR3 nucleotides: TGTGCCAGCAGTTACAGCATCGCGGGAGGAGACAATGAGCAGTTCTTC. Its translation: CASSYSIAGGDNEQFF.

The gene calls are TRBV6-6 and TRBJ2-2, with D unclear. Trimming took off 5 bases at V and 3 bases at J, with 7 bases between the two ends. CDR3 length: 13 amino acids. In germline, CDR1 is MNHNY, CDR2 SVGAGI (reference sequence). The CDR3 reads CASSQLDTGELFF. As DNA, the CDR3 is TGTGCCAGCAGTCAATTAGACACCGGGGAGCTGTTTTTT.

The V and J genes are TRBV5-4 and TRBJ2-7; 13 bases fit TRBD2. The CDR3 has 16 residues. V gave up 3 bases and J gave up 4 bases; unmatched junction bases: 7. CDR1 is SGHNT, CDR2 YYREEE, per germline (reference sequence). The CDR3 DNA sequence: TGTGCCAGCAGCTCCGGGACTAGCGGGACCAGATACGAGCAGTACTTC. Amino acids: CASSSGTSGTRYEQYF.

The genes are TRBV4-1 and TRBJ2-1, with D tentatively TRBD2 (6 bases). The CDR3 runs 16 residues. The germline CDR1 and CDR2 sequences are MGHRA and YSYEKL. V shed 0 bases and J shed 4 bases, with 13 bases lying between them. In nucleotides, the CDR3 is TGCGCCAGCAGCCAAGAACTAGCCCCCCGTTACAATGAGCAGTTCTTC. Amino acids: CASSQELAPRYNEQFF.

This clone showed up just a few times. The rearrangement uses TRBV10-1 and TRBJ1-2; D is possibly TRBD1 (6 bases). The germline CDR1 and CDR2 sequences are WNHNN and SYGVQD (reference sequence). Trimming shortened V by 2 bases and J by 6 bases, and 13 bases separated the two germline ends. This CDR3 is built from 14 residues. Written as DNA, the CDR3 is TGCGCCAGCAGTGAGACGGACAGCTTCCATGGCTACACCTTC. It is translated as CASSETDSFHGYTF.

This clone occurred once. The rearrangement links TRBV10-3 to TRBJ2-1; TRBD1 agrees at 8 bases. There are 12 residues in the CDR3. The germline gives CDR1 ENHRY, CDR2 SYGVKD. Germline trimming cut 6 bases from V and 6 bases from J; bases unmatched to any gene: 1. The CDR3 reads CAISGQGNEQFF. Written as DNA, the CDR3 is TGTGCCATCAGCGGACAGGGCAATGAGCAGTTCTTC.

This chain joins TRBV4-1 and TRBJ2-7; TRBD2 matches 14 bases. With V trimmed by 3 bases and J by 5 bases, 6 bases remained unmatched. The CDR3 runs to 16 residues. The germline CDR1 and CDR2 sequences are MGHRA and YSYEKL. The CDR3 is CASSHIGTSGGNEQYF. The CDR3 DNA sequence: TGCGCCAGCAGCCATATAGGGACTAGCGGGGGTAACGAGCAGTACTTC.